This T cell receptor beta chain was profiled in a study of T cell responses to AZD1222 COVID-19 vaccine. The data were produced by immunoSEQ multiplex PCR, yet TCRdb's version contains in-frame clones alone and is incomplete. The sample gives 150,000 to 200,000 clones, roughly 94% of which show up once; 1% to 1.5% is in the top ten. The CDR3 is 12 residues long. V was clipped by 4 bases and J by 7 bases, with 8 bases between them. CDR1 and CDR2 (germline): LGHDT, YNNKEL (reference sequence). Whole-study results and caveats: Possibly, clonal diversity was underestimated; donors were largely white British and included more females. Two AZD1222 doses significantly raised spike-specific TCR breadth and depth over controls.

The analysis combined second doses at about 4 or about 12 weeks. This clone has a single count. No antigen is known for it. This TCR was sampled from an adult who received the AZD1222 COVID-19 vaccine. The starting material was peripheral blood, obtained 28 days after the second AZD1222 dose. The chain recombines TRBV3-1 (or the pseudogene TRBV3-2) with TRBJ1-5; D is unresolved. In DNA form, the CDR3 reads TGTGCCAGCAGCCGGGGTGACCAGCCCCAGCATTTT. This gives the protein CASSRGDQPQHF.